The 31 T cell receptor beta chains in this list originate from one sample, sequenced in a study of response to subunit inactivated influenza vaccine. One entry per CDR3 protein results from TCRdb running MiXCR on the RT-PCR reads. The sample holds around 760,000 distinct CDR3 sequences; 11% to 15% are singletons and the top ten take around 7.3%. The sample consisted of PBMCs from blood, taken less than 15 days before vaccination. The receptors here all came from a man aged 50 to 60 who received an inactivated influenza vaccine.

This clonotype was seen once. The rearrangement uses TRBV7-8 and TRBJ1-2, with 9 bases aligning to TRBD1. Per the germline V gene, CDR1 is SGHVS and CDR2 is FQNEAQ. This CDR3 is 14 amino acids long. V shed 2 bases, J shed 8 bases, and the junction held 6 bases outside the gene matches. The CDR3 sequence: CASSLSTGGDGYTF. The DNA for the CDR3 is TGTGCCAGCAGCTTATCAACAGGGGGCGACGGCTACACCTTC.

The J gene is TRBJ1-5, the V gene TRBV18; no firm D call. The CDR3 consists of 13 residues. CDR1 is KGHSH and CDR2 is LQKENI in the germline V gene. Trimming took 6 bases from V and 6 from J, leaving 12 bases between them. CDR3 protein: CASSFEVRQPQHF. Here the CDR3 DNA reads TGTGCCAGCTCTTTTGAGGTCCGTCAGCCCCAGCATTTT.

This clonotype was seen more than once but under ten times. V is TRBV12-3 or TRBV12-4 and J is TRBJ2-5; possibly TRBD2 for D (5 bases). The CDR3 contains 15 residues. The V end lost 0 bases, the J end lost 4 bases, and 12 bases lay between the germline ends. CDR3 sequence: CASSLASPGLETQYF. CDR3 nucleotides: TGTGCCAGCAGTTTAGCGAGTCCGGGGTTAGAGACCCAGTACTTC.

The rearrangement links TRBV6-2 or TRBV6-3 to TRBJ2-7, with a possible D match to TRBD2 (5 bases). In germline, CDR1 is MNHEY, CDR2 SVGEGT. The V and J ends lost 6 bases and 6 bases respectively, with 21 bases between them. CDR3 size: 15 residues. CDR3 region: CASSLSDLGRGEQYF. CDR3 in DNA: TGTGCCAGCAGCTTATCCGACCTGGGCCGGGGCGAGCAGTACTTC.

The CDR3 sequence: CASSKTSATGELFF. The CDR3 bases are TGTGCCAGCAGCAAAACTAGCGCCACCGGGGAGCTGTTTTTT. The rearrangement links TRBV12-3 or TRBV12-4 to TRBJ2-2; TRBD2 matches 7 bases. V trimming: 6 bases; J trimming: 4 bases; junction bases outside the gene matches: 5. CDR3 length: 14 residues.

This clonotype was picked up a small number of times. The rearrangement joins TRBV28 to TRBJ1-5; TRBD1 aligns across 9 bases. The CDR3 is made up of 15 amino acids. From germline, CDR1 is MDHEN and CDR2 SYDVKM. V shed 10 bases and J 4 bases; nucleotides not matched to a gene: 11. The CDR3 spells CAITPGTGLNQPQHF. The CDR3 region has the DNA TGTGCCATAACCCCCGGGACAGGGTTAAATCAGCCCCAGCATTTT.

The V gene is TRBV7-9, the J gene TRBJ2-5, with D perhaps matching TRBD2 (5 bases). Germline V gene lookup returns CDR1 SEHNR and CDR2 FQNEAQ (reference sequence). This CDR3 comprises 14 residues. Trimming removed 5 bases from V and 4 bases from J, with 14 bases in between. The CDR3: CASSRGRGTETQYF. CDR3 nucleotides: TGTGCCAGCAGCCGAGGACGGGGAACAGAGACCCAGTACTTC. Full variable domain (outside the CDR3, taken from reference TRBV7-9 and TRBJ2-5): DTGVSQNPRHKITKRGQNVTFRCDPISEHNRLYWYRQTLGQGPEFLTYFQNEAQLEKSRLLSDRFSAERPKGSFSTLEIQRTEQGDSAMYLCASSRGRGTETQYFGPGTRLLVL.

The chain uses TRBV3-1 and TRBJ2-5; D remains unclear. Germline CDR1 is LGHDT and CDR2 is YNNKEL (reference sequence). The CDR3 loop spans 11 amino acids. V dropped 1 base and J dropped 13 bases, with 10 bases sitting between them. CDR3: CASSQAFGAYF. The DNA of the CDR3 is TGTGCCAGCAGCCAAGCTTTTGGTGCGTACTTC.

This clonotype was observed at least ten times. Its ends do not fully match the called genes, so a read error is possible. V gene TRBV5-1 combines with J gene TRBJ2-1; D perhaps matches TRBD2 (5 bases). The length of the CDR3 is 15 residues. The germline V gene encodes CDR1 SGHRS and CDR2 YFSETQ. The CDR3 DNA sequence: TGCGCCAGCAGCTTGGTCCGGGGTAGGACCCGAGGACCAGTCTTC. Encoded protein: CASSLVRGRTRGPVF.

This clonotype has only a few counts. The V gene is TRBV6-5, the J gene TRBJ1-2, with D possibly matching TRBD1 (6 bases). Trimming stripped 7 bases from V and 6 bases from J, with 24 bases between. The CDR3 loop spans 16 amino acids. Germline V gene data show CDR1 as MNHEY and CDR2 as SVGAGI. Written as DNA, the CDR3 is TGTGCCAGCATTAACCTCCAGGGGCCAACCCGGGATGGCTACACCTTC. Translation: CASINLQGPTRDGYTF.

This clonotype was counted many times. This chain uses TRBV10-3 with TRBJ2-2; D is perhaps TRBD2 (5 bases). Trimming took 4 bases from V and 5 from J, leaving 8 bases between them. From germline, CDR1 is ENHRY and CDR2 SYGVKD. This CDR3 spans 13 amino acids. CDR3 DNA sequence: TGTGCCATCAGTGGCGGGCTGACCGGGGAGCTGTTTTTT. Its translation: CAISGGLTGELFF.

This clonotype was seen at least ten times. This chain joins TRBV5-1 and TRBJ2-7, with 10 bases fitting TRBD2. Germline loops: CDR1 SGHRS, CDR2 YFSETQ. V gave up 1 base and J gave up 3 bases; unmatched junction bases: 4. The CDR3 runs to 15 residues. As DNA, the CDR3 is TGCGCCAGCAGCTTGCTAGCGGGAGCTGGCTACGAGCAGTACTTC. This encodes CASSLLAGAGYEQYF.

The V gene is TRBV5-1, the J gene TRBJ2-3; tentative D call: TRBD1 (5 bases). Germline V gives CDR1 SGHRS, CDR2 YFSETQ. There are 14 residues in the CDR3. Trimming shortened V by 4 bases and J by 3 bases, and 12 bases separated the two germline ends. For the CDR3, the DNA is TGCGCCAGCAGCGGACACCCACAAACAGATACGCAGTATTTT. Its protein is CASSGHPQTDTQYF. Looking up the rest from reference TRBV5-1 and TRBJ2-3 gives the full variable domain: KAGVTQTPRYLIKTRGQQVTLSCSPISGHRSVSWYQQTPGQGLQFLFEYFSETQRNKGNFPGRFSGRQFSNSRSEMNVSTLELGDSALYLCASSGHPQTDTQYFGPGTRLTVL.

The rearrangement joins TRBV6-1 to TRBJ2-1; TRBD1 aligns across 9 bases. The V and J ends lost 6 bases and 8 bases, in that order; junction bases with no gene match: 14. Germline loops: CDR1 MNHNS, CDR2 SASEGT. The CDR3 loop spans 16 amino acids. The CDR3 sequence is CASRPPGTGKGDEQFF. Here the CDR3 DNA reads TGTGCCAGCAGGCCTCCCGGGACAGGGAAAGGGGATGAGCAGTTCTTC.

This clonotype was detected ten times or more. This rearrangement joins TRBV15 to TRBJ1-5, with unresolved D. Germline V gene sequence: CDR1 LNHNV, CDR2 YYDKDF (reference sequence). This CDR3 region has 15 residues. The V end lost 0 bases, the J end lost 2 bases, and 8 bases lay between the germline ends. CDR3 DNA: TGTGCCACCAGCAGAGAGGCGTCCGGCAATCAGCCCCAGCATTTT. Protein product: CATSREASGNQPQHF.

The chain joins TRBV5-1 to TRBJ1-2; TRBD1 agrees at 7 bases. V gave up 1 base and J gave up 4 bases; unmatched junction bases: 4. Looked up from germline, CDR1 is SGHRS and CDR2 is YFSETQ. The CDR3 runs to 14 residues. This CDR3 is CASSLLQGSYGYTF. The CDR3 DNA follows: TGCGCCAGCAGCTTGCTACAGGGGAGCTATGGCTACACCTTC.

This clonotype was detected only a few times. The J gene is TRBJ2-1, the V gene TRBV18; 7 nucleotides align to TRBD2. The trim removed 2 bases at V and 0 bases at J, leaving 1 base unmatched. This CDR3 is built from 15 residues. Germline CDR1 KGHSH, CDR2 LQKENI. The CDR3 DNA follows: TGTGCCAGCTCACCAAGCGGGGTCTCCTACAATGAGCAGTTCTTC. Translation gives CASSPSGVSYNEQFF.

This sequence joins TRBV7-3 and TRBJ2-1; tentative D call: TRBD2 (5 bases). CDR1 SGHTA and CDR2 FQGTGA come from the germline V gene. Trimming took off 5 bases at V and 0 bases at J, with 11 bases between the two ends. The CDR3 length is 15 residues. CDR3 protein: CASSLRRSSYNEQFF. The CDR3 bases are TGTGCCAGCAGCCTAAGGAGGAGCTCCTACAATGAGCAGTTCTTC.

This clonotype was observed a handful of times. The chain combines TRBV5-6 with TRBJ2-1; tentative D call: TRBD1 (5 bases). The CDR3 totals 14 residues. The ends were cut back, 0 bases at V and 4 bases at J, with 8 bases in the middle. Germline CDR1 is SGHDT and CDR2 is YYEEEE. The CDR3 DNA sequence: TGTGCCAGCAGCTTGGTACAGGTGTACAATGAGCAGTTCTTC. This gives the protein CASSLVQVYNEQFF.

Here the CDR3 reads CASSLDGPRQYF. DNA for the CDR3: TGTGCCAGCAGCTTAGACGGCCCACGGCAGTACTTC. The chain links TRBV7-2 to TRBJ2-7, with D unresolved. Trimming shortened V by 1 base and J by 9 bases, and 10 bases separated the two germline ends. CDR3 size: 12 residues. Germline assignment: CDR1 SGHTA and CDR2 FQGNSA.

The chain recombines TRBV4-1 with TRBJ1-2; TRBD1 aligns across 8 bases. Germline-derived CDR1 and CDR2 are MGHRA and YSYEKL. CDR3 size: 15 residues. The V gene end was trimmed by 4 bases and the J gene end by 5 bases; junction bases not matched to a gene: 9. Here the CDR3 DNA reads TGCGCCAGCAGCCCAGTCAGGGGGCGTACTTATGGCTACACCTTC. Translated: CASSPVRGRTYGYTF.

The CDR3 DNA is TGTGCCAGCACCCAATGGGGACTCACAGATACGCAGTATTTT. Its protein is CASTQWGLTDTQYF. J is TRBJ2-3 and V is TRBV12-3 or TRBV12-4; weak D call: TRBD2 (6 bases). CDR3 size: 14 residues. V was cut by 7 bases and J by 2 bases, with 13 bases left in between.

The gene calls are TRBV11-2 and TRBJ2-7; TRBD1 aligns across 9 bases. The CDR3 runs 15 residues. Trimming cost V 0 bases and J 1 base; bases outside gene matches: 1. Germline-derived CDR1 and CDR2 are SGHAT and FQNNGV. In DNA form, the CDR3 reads TGTGCCAGCAGCTTAGATGGACAGGGGTCCTACGAGCAGTACTTC. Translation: CASSLDGQGSYEQYF.

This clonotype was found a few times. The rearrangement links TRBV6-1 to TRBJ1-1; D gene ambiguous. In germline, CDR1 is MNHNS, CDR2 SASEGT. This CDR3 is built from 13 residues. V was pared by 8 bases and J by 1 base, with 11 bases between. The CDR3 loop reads CASGSGPNTEAFF. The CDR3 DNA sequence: TGTGCCAGCGGGTCCGGCCCGAACACTGAAGCTTTCTTT.

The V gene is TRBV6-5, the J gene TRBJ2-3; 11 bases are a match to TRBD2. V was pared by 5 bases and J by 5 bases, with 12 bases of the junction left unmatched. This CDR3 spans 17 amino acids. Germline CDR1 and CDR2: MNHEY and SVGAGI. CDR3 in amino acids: CASSVLAGALAGDTQYF. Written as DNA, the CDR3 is TGTGCCAGCAGTGTACTAGCGGGGGCCCTGGCGGGAGATACGCAGTATTTT.

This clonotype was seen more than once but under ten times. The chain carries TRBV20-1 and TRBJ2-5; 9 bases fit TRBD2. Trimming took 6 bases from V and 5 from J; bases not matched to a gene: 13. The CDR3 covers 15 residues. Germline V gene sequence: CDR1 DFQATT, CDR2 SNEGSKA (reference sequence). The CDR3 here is CSARLGGSGGETQYF. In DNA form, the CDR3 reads TGCAGTGCCCGACTAGGCGGGAGCGGGGGGGAGACCCAGTACTTC.

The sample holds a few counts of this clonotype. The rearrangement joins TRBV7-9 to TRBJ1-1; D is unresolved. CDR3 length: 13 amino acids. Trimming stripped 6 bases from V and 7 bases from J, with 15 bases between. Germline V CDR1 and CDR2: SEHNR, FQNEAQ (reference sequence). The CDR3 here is CASSYLGRIEAFF. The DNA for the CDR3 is TGTGCCAGCAGTTACCTTGGACGGATTGAAGCTTTCTTT.

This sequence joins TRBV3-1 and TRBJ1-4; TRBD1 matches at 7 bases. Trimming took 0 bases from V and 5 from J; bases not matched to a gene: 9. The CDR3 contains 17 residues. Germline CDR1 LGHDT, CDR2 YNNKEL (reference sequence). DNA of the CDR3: TGTGCCAGCAGCCAAGAATTGGAGGGACAGAGGAATGAAAAACTGTTTTTT. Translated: CASSQELEGQRNEKLFF.

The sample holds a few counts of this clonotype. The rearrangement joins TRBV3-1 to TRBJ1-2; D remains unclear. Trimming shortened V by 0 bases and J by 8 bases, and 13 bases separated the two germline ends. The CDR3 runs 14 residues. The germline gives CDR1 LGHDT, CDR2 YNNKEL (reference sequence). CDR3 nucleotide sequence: TGTGCCAGCAGCCAAGATAGAGGGAGGAAGGGCTACACCTTC. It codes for CASSQDRGRKGYTF.

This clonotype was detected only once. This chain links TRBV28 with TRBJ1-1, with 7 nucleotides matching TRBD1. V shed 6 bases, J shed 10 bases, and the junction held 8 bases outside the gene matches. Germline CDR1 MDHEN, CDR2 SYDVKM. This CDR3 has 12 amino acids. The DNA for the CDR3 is TGTGCCAGCAGACAGGGGCAGGGTTCAGCTTTCTTT. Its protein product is CASRQGQGSAFF.

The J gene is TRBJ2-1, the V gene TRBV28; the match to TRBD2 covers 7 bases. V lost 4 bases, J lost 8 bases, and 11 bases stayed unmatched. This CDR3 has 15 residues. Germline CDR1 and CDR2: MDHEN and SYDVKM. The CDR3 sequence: CASSYSGGGIHEQFF. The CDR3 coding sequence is TGTGCCAGCAGTTATAGTGGGGGGGGGATCCATGAGCAGTTCTTC. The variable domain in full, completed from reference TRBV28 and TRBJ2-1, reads DVKVTQSSRYLVKRTGEKVFLECVQDMDHENMFWYRQDPGLGLRLIYFSYDVKMKEKGDIPEGYSVSREKKERFSLILESASTNQTSMYLCASSYSGGGIHEQFFGPGTRLTVL.